Presented here are 19 T cell receptor beta chains from one specimen sequenced in a study of post-analysis software for immune sequencing data. These receptors lack a known antigen. cDNA libraries for TCR beta contained unique molecular identifiers. One entry per CDR3 protein results from TCRdb running MiXCR on the PCR reads. The sample carries about 260,000 distinct CDR3 sequences, 35% to 40% recorded once. General study results and limits: Patients used about 5 TRBV segments, including TRBV5-6, TRBV5-1 and TRBV20-1, more often than controls.

The sample consisted of blood. These receptors originate from a girl under 18 with multiple sclerosis.

The chain has TRBV7-2 and TRBJ1-1; TRBD1 matches 7 bases. The CDR3 has 13 amino acids. Germline lookup yields CDR1 SGHTA and CDR2 FQGNSA. Unmatched junction bases numbered 8, after V lost 6 bases and J lost 7 bases. This chain's CDR3 is CASRQGGAREAFF. The CDR3 nucleotides read TGTGCCAGCAGGCAAGGGGGCGCCCGTGAAGCTTTCTTT.

Notes on this clonotype: A much larger clone differs from this one at a single base, so this may be a read error. The DNA is omitted, as the CDR3 cannot be located on it reliably, and the CDR3 follows TCRdb's listing. CDR3 protein: CATSWGQGATNEKRFF. The chain couples TRBV15 to TRBJ1-4; TRBD1 is taken as the D call from the table, unchecked against the DNA. Including both end residues, the CDR3 is 16 amino acids long. Germline V gene sequence: CDR1 LNHNV, CDR2 YYDKDF (reference sequence).

Many counts were recorded for this clonotype. This chain joins TRBV7-2 and TRBJ1-4; D possibly corresponds to TRBD1 (5 bases). The CDR3 runs to 15 residues. Trimming pared 5 bases from V and 3 bases from J, leaving 13 bases between. Germline assignment: CDR1 SGHTA and CDR2 FQGNSA. CDR3 in DNA: TGTGCCAGCAGCCGGGGCCGTGGCGCTAATGAAAAACTGTTTTTT. Its protein product is CASSRGRGANEKLFF.

The genes are TRBV29-1 and TRBJ1-2; 8 nucleotides agree with TRBD1. CDR3 length: 13 residues. In germline, CDR1 is SQVTM, CDR2 ANQGSEA. After removal of 5 bases from V and 4 bases from J, the junction contained 6 bases not matched to a gene. The CDR3 region is CSVSGQGGYGYTF. The DNA for the CDR3 is TGCAGCGTTTCAGGACAGGGCGGCTATGGCTACACCTTC.

The J gene is TRBJ1-1, the V gene TRBV10-3; a possible D gene is TRBD1 (6 bases). V was shortened by 2 bases and J by 1 base, with 11 bases between the two germline ends. CDR1 is ENHRY and CDR2 is SYGVKD in the germline V gene. This CDR3 spans 15 amino acids. The CDR3 DNA sequence: TGTGCCATCAGTGAGGACGCGACAGGGAACACTGAAGCTTTCTTT. This gives the protein CAISEDATGNTEAFF.

A word on this clonotype: Sequence at one end of the junction differs from germline and may be a read error. This rearrangement joins TRBV5-1 to TRBJ1-2; 10 bases match TRBD1. CDR1 is SGHRS and CDR2 is YFSETQ in the germline V gene. This CDR3 comprises 16 residues. The CDR3 sequence: CAGSQGGTGANYGYTF. The DNA for the CDR3 is TGCGCCGGCAGCCAAGGCGGGACAGGGGCCAACTATGGCTACACCTTC.

The V and J genes are TRBV29-1 and TRBJ2-4; possible D gene TRBD1, 7 bases. The closer fit of TRBJ2-7 to the DNA end suggests the J call may be wrong. CDR1 and CDR2 from the germline V gene are SQVTM and ANQGSEA. CDR3 size: 14 residues. CDR3 sequence: CSVSGGLLTGEQYF. CDR3 sequence (DNA): TGCAGCGTTTCAGGGGGGCTCCTAACGGGCGAGCAGTACTTC.

This chain uses TRBV12-3 or TRBV12-4 with TRBJ2-3; 8 bases are shared with TRBD2. The CDR3 has 18 amino acids. The J segment lost 2 bases and the V segment lost 4 bases, leaving 14 bases of the junction unmatched. The CDR3 loop is CASSSPRTSRVITDTQYF. The CDR3 coding sequence is TGTGCCAGCAGTTCTCCTCGGACTAGCAGAGTGATCACAGATACGCAGTATTTT.

In the case of this clonotype: Being one base from a much bigger clone, this may be a read error. The chain links TRBV6-6 to TRBJ2-7; D remains ambiguous. The CDR3 contains 13 residues. Germline values: CDR1 MNHNY, CDR2 SVGAGI (reference sequence). The V end was cut by 6 bases, the J end by 7 bases, with 16 bases between. The CDR3 region is CASSPPDNNEQYF. CDR3 coding DNA: TGTGCCAGCAGCCCTCCGGATAACAATGAGCAGTACTTC.

The chain uses TRBV7-9 and TRBJ2-5; D remains unclear. Germline V gene lookup returns CDR1 SEHNR and CDR2 FQNEAQ (reference sequence). This CDR3 is 16 amino acids long. Trimming left V 5 bases short and J 5 bases short, with 21 bases between. The CDR3 here is CASSRPHQASDETQYF. The DNA of the CDR3 is TGTGCCAGCAGCCGCCCACATCAGGCTAGTGACGAGACCCAGTACTTC.

A few counts support this clonotype. This chain uses TRBV27 with TRBJ1-1; D is uncertain. Trimming removed 2 bases from V and 4 bases from J, with 8 bases in between. The germline gives CDR1 MNHEY, CDR2 SMNVEV (reference sequence). The CDR3 is 13 amino acids. DNA for the CDR3: TGTGCCAGCAGTTTAGGGAAAGCCACTGAAGCTTTCTTT. Its translation is CASSLGKATEAFF.

The V gene is TRBV27, the J gene TRBJ2-3; TRBD2 matches 10 bases. V was pared by 3 bases and J by 6 bases, with 9 bases of the junction left unmatched. The length of the CDR3 is 16 residues. CDR1 is MNHEY and CDR2 is SMNVEV in the germline V gene (reference sequence). Written as DNA, the CDR3 is TGTGCCAGCAGTTTTGGGCCTAGCGGGAGTTCTGATACGCAGTATTTT. Translation gives CASSFGPSGSSDTQYF.

CDR3 region: CASREAMNTEAFF. The CDR3 region has the DNA TGTGCCAGCAGGGAGGCTATGAACACTGAAGCTTTCTTT. The gene calls are TRBV6-6 and TRBJ1-1; D call uncertain. The CDR3 consists of 13 residues. The V end was cut by 6 bases, the J end by 0 bases, with 8 bases between. Per germline, CDR1 MNHNY and CDR2 SVGAGI (reference sequence).

Note on this clonotype: This may stem from a read error, because a much larger clone lies one nucleotide away. The genes are TRBV20-1 and TRBJ2-3; D might be TRBD1 or TRBD2, each matching 6 bases. The CDR3 is 13 residues long. In germline, CDR1 is DFQATT, CDR2 SNEGSKA (reference sequence). The CDR3 region is CSLRGAVTGTQYF. The CDR3 coding sequence is TGTAGCCTTAGGGGGGCTGTTACAGGTACGCAGTATTTT.

The chain has TRBV20-1 and TRBJ2-7; unclear D gene. The germline V gene has CDR1 DFQATT and CDR2 SNEGSKA (reference sequence). The V gene lost 3 bases and the J gene lost 5 bases, with 8 bases spanning the gap. The CDR3 covers 11 residues. CDR3 sequence: CSARNSHEQYF. CDR3 sequence (DNA): TGCAGTGCTAGGAACAGCCACGAGCAGTACTTC.

This clonotype was counted many times. CDR3 sequence reads: CASSLERRNSPLHF. CDR3 bases: TGCGCCAGCAGCTTGGAGAGACGGAATTCACCCCTCCACTTT. The chain combines TRBV5-1 with TRBJ1-6; D call uncertain. V lost 0 bases and J 7 bases, leaving 8 bases between the germline ends. CDR1 and CDR2 from the germline V gene are SGHRS and YFSETQ. The CDR3 is made up of 14 amino acids.

At least ten counts were recorded for this clonotype. The chain links TRBV10-1 to TRBJ2-3; D not resolved. CDR3 length: 13 amino acids. Trimming left V 6 bases short and J 1 base short, with 8 bases between. The germline V gene encodes CDR1 WNHNN and CDR2 SYGVQD (reference sequence). CDR3 coding DNA: TGCGCCAGCAGCCAAGTAGGCACAGATACGCAGTATTTT. Protein: CASSQVGTDTQYF.

This clonotype was seen ten or more times. This rearrangement joins TRBV2 to TRBJ1-5; 7 bases fit TRBD1. The CDR3 runs 14 residues. The V gene's germline CDR1 is SNHLY and CDR2 FYNNEI. The junction had 5 bases not matched to a gene; V was cut back by 6 bases and J by 3 bases. The DNA for the CDR3 is TGTGCCAGCAGACGGGACAGAACCAATCAGCCCCAGCATTTT. It translates to CASRRDRTNQPQHF.

The chain uses TRBV29-1 and TRBJ2-3; D unclear. Germline V lookup: CDR1 SQVTM, CDR2 ANQGSEA. This CDR3 is built from 10 residues. V was shortened by 3 bases and J by 2 bases, with 0 bases between the two germline ends. CDR3 amino acids: CSVDTDTQYF. CDR3 bases: TGCAGCGTTGACACAGATACGCAGTATTTT.